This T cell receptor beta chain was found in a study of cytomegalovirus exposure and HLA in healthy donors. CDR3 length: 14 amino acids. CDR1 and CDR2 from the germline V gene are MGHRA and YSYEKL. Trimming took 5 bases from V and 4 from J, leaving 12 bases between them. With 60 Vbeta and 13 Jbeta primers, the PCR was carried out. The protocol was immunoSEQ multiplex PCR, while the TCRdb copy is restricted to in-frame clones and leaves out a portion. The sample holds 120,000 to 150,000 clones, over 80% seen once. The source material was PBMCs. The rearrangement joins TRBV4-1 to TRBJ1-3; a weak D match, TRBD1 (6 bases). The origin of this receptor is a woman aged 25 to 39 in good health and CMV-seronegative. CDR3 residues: CASSGGGGGNTIYF. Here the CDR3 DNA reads TGCGCCAGCAGCGGGGGCGGGGGGGGAAACACCATATATTTT.